The 15 T cell receptor beta chains presented below share a single source sample, sequenced in a study of blood T cell repertoires in COVID-19 (dated by TCRdb to between 2020 and 2021). The library came from the immunoSEQ multiplex PCR assay. This immuneACCESS table, as held by TCRdb, lists in-frame sequences with V and J called but not all clones. Of the missing ones, under half trace to an unresolved V gene in checked studies; the others have no known cause. Recorded for this sample are 100,000 to 150,000 clones; roughly 88% of them occurred a single time. Over 9% of the sample goes to the ten largest clones. The sequenced sample consisted of peripheral blood. The receptors originated from a man in his fifties with acute or convalescent COVID-19.

The rearrangement links TRBV12-3 or TRBV12-4 to TRBJ2-7, with TRBD1 as a possible D gene (6 bases). Deletions cut 7 bases from V and 7 bases from J, with 14 bases between. The CDR3 spans 12 residues. CDR3 protein: CASTLRGWEQYF. CDR3 sequence (DNA): TGTGCCAGCACCCTTAGGGGGTGGGAGCAGTACTTC.

The V gene is TRBV14, the J gene TRBJ1-2; TRBD1 agrees at 7 bases. The J segment lost 10 bases and the V segment lost 1 base, leaving 6 bases of the junction unmatched. Germline V gene data show CDR1 as SGHDN and CDR2 as FVKESK. CDR3 length: 13 residues. For the CDR3, the DNA is TGTGCCAGCAGCCAAGCGGGGACAGCGATCTACACCTTC. Protein product: CASSQAGTAIYTF.

V and J are TRBV13 and TRBJ1-2, with 10 bases lining up with TRBD1. The V and J ends lost 5 bases and 3 bases, in that order; junction bases with no gene match: 3. CDR1 and CDR2 from the germline V gene are PRHDT and FYEKMQ (reference sequence). This CDR3 has 14 amino acids. This CDR3 is CASSTGTGDYGYTF. The CDR3 DNA sequence: TGTGCCAGCAGCACCGGGACAGGGGACTATGGCTACACCTTC.

The chain is built from TRBV11-2 and TRBJ2-5; tentative D call: TRBD2 (5 bases). Deletions cut 5 bases from V and 2 bases from J, with 18 bases between. CDR1 SGHAT and CDR2 FQNNGV come from the germline V gene. The CDR3 contains 16 residues. CDR3 sequence reads: CASSPSWRVLQETQYF. The CDR3 DNA is TGTGCCAGCAGCCCATCTTGGCGGGTATTGCAAGAGACCCAGTACTTC.

The V gene is TRBV19, the J gene TRBJ1-2; D is possibly TRBD1 (5 bases). This CDR3 is 14 amino acids long. V was trimmed by 2 bases and J by 6 bases, leaving 13 bases between them. Germline V gives CDR1 LNHDA, CDR2 SQIVND (reference sequence). DNA of the CDR3: TGTGCCAGTAGTATAACGGGGGGTCGCAATGGCTACACCTTC. Encoded protein: CASSITGGRNGYTF.

The rearrangement joins TRBV4-2 to TRBJ1-1; TRBD1 aligns across 9 bases. Germline V CDR1 and CDR2: LGHNA, YNFKEQ. The CDR3 extends over 17 amino acids. Losses at the gene ends were 1 base for V and 4 bases for J; bases not matched to a gene: 10. The CDR3 loop reads CASSQVLWGQGGTEAFF. CDR3 DNA sequence: TGTGCCAGCAGCCAAGTTCTCTGGGGACAGGGAGGCACTGAAGCTTTCTTT.

CDR3: CASRDQGVYGYTF. Written as DNA, the CDR3 is TGTGCCAGCAGGGACCAAGGGGTCTATGGCTACACCTTC. This rearrangement joins TRBV2 to TRBJ1-2, with D perhaps matching TRBD1 (5 bases). CDR1 SNHLY and CDR2 FYNNEI come from the germline V gene. The CDR3 extends over 13 amino acids. Trimming cost V 6 bases and J 4 bases, with 12 bases left between them.

The genes are TRBV5-1 and TRBJ2-1; D ambiguous. In germline, CDR1 is SGHRS, CDR2 YFSETQ. V was cut by 4 bases and J by 4 bases, with 12 bases left in between. This CDR3 spans 14 amino acids. The CDR3 coding sequence is TGCGCCAGCAGCCCCGCTACGACATACAATGAGCAGTTCTTC. Its protein product is CASSPATTYNEQFF.

This clone showed up just a few times. The chain employs TRBV19 and TRBJ2-1; 7 nucleotides agree with TRBD2. Germline CDR1 LNHDA, CDR2 SQIVND (reference sequence). J gave up 2 bases and V 3 bases, and 4 bases lay outside the gene matches. This CDR3 has 15 residues. The CDR3, as DNA: TGTGCCAGTAGTATGGGGCTAGCGGCCTACAATGAGCAGTTCTTC. It translates to CASSMGLAAYNEQFF.

The chain uses TRBV5-1 and TRBJ1-1; the match to TRBD1 covers 7 bases. The V segment lost 2 bases and the J segment 2 bases; nucleotides outside the gene matches: 9. Germline V gene lookup returns CDR1 SGHRS and CDR2 YFSETQ. CDR3 size: 16 residues. The CDR3 coding sequence is TGCGCCAGCAGCTTCACGCAGGGGGAAGGAAACACTGAAGCTTTCTTT. Translating it yields CASSFTQGEGNTEAFF.

The chain employs TRBV27 and TRBJ1-1, with D maybe TRBD1 (5 bases). V lost 3 bases and J 4 bases, leaving 18 bases between the germline ends. This CDR3 region has 16 residues. Germline V CDR1 and CDR2: MNHEY, SMNVEV (reference sequence). The CDR3 nucleotides read TGTGCCAGCAGTTTTTACGGAGGGGCAGGGCTCACTGAAGCTTTCTTT. It specifies CASSFYGGAGLTEAFF.

The sample holds one count of this clone. This chain links TRBV19 with TRBJ2-7, with TRBD1 matching over 9 bases. Germline trimming cut 6 bases from V and 6 bases from J; bases unmatched to any gene: 6. This CDR3 is 13 amino acids long. CDR1 is LNHDA and CDR2 is SQIVND in the germline V gene (reference sequence). DNA of the CDR3: TGTGCCAGTAGGGACAGGGGAACTTCCGAGCAGTACTTC. This gives the protein CASRDRGTSEQYF.

The rearrangement uses TRBV27 and TRBJ1-1; no clear D. Germline values: CDR1 MNHEY, CDR2 SMNVEV (reference sequence). CDR3 length: 13 amino acids. Trimming shortened V by 11 bases and J by 1 base, and 14 bases separated the two germline ends. The DNA for the CDR3 is TGTGCCGTCCACCCAGAGGGGAACACTGAAGCTTTCTTT. Residues: CAVHPEGNTEAFF.

The CDR3 loop is CATRGGDSGNTIYF. CDR3 sequence (DNA): TGTGCCACGCGAGGGGGCGACTCTGGAAACACCATATATTTT. J is TRBJ1-3 and V is TRBV2; 7 nucleotides line up with TRBD1. In germline, CDR1 is SNHLY, CDR2 FYNNEI. This CDR3 has 14 residues. V dropped 10 bases and J dropped 0; count of bases not matched to a gene: 6.

This clone occurred a few times. The rearrangement links TRBV9 to TRBJ1-1; possible D gene TRBD1, 6 bases. Trimming removed 3 bases at V and 0 bases at J, with 12 bases between. CDR3 length equals 15 residues. Germline CDR1 SGDLS, CDR2 YYNGEE. CDR3 loop: CASSAGQFMNTEAFF. In DNA form, the CDR3 reads TGTGCCAGCAGCGCCGGACAGTTCATGAACACTGAAGCTTTCTTT. The entire variable domain, with the rest obtained from reference TRBV9 and TRBJ1-1, is as follows: DSGVTQTPKHLITATGQRVTLRCSPRSGDLSVYWYQQSLDQGLQFLIQYYNGEERAKGNILERFSAQQFPDLHSELNLSSLELGDSALYFCASSAGQFMNTEAFFGQGTRLTVV.